The rows below give T cell receptor beta chains drawn from one sample of a study of T cell responses to AZD1222 COVID-19 vaccine. Repertoires were generated with immunoSEQ multiplex PCR, while TCRdb's copy carries only in-frame clones and drops some. The sample comprises approximately 120,000 clones, more than 85% of which are singletons, and approximately 0.85% rests with the top ten. The sample here was peripheral blood, taken on day 0 of AZD1222 vaccination. The receptor source for this set is an adult in good health. Both conserved end residues are part of each CDR3. The order of the fields is D gene, V gene, J gene, clone size, CDR3 DNA, CDR3 protein. A D gene is named only where the DNA matches it firmly. The size of a clone is reported for some rows only, either as once, few or many, or as a class for expanded clones.

.	TRBV2	TRBJ1-1	.	TGTGCCAGCAGTGAGGGAGCGGGCCAGGGCACTGAAGCTTTCTTT	CASSEGAGQGTEAFF
.	TRBV6-5	TRBJ2-2	.	TGTGCCAGCAGTTACGTGCGGACCGGGGAGCTGTTTTTT	CASSYVRTGELFF
.	TRBV27	TRBJ1-4	.	TGTGCCAGCAGTTCCAGGGGAAAACTGTTTTTT	CASSSRGKLFF
.	TRBV14	TRBJ1-4	.	TGTGCCAGCAGCCGCACTGGTAATGAAAAACTGTTTTTT	CASSRTGNEKLFF
.	TRBV6-5	TRBJ1-3	.	TGTGCGGGGGGGAACTCTGGAAACACCATATATTTT	CAGGNSGNTIYF
.	TRBV6-5	TRBJ1-2	.	TGTGCCAGCAGTTACTCGTCCTGGGATACTGGCTACACCTTC	CASSYSSWDTGYTF
TRBD2	TRBV2	TRBJ2-2	.	TGTGCCAGACTAGCGGGCACCGGGGAGCTGTTTTTT	CARLAGTGELFF
TRBD2	TRBV27	TRBJ2-1	.	TGTGCCAGCAGTTTGACTAGCGGGGGTGACAATGAGCAGTTCTTC	CASSLTSGGDNEQFF
.	TRBV5-5	TRBJ1-2	.	TGTGCCAGCCGCCTGTGGGGGGACTATGGCTACACCTTC	CASRLWGDYGYTF
.	TRBV7-9	TRBJ1-1	.	TGTGCCAGCAGCTTTCAATCAGGGACGGCAGCTTTCTTT	CASSFQSGTAAFF
.	TRBV5-4	TRBJ2-1	.	TGTGCCAGCAGCCCGGACAGCAATGAGCAGTTCTTC	CASSPDSNEQFF
.	TRBV19	TRBJ2-2	.	TGTGCCAGTAGTTTACAGGGAGGAGCCGGGGAGCTGTTTTTT	CASSLQGGAGELFF
.	TRBV9	TRBJ1-2	.	TGTGCCAGCAGCGTAGGAAGCAGGGATACTAACTATGGCTACACCTTC	CASSVGSRDTNYGYTF
.	TRBV27	TRBJ1-2	once	TGTGCCAGCAGCTCTCTCAGGGAGCTACGCACCTTC	CASSSLRELRTF
.	TRBV14	TRBJ1-2	once	.	CASSPFGAGGYTF
TRBD1	TRBV2	TRBJ1-1	.	TGTGCCAGCAGTCCGGGACAGGGGGCCGGTGAAGCTTTCTTT	CASSPGQGAGEAFF
.	TRBV3-1/TRBV3-2	TRBJ1-1	.	TGTGCCAGCAGCCAACTACAGGGATCTGAAGCTTTCTTT	CASSQLQGSEAFF